This record covers a single TCR beta chain. The antigen is undetermined. Naive CD8+ T cells carried a CD45RO-CCR7+CD27+CD95- phenotype. The sample originates from a study of CXCR3-negative and CXCR3-positive naive CD8 T cells. Study as a whole: With about 1.5 +/- 0.3 million reads per library, the TRB reads numbered about 135 million in total.

Notes on the study in general: Comparably high diversity was seen in both naive subsets, and much lower diversity in memory CD8+ cells. Fresh PBMCs were used in most assays, and CXCR3 expression partially decreased after cryopreservation. Researchers report that CXCR3-positive naive cells carry more hydrophobic TRB CDR3s than CXCR3-negative naive cells.

5' RACE with UMI labels generated the TRB cDNA libraries. TCRdb processed the 5' RACE reads again and assigns one entry to each CDR3 protein, with no DNA. Here the sample table reports about 84,000 distinct CDR3 sequences. This clonotype was sampled from a human donor in good health. Some clones in this sample may be carry-over from other donors' samples. Sequencing input: naive CXCR3+ CD8+ T cells from blood. Noted subset: CD45RO-CCR7+CD27+CD95- naive CD8+ T cells expressing CXCR3 (TNR3+).

The chain's CDR3 is CAINTELNTEAFF. The V and J genes are TRBV10-3 and TRBJ1-1. Per the germline V gene, CDR1 is ENHRY and CDR2 is SYGVKD. The CDR3 is 13 amino acids.